The rows below give T cell receptor beta chains drawn from one sample of a study of OX40 agonist ivuxolimab in advanced cancers. Assay: immunoSEQ multiplex PCR; the TCRdb copy retains only in-frame clones and omits some. Among 65,000 to 95,000 clones, 88% were seen once, and the ten largest hold 0.75% to 0.9%. The sample here was CD4+ or CD8+ T cells sorted from blood, taken in a trial of the OX40 agonist ivuxolimab. The receptors were gathered from an adult with an advanced solid tumor such as melanoma, head and neck, liver or kidney cancer. The CDR3 runs from the conserved cysteine through the conserved F or W. Fields, in order: J gene, V gene, clone size, D gene, CDR3 length, CDR3 DNA, CDR3 protein. A D gene is named only where the DNA matches it firmly. Not every row has a clone size; where given, it reads once, few, many or a size class.

J: TRBJ2-3; V: TRBV28; size: NA; D: TRBD2; length: 16; DNA: TGTGCCAGCAGTCTCCGGACTAGCGGGAGTGGGGATACGCAGTATTTT; CDR3: CASSLRTSGSGDTQYF
J: TRBJ2-1; V: TRBV27; size: NA; D: NA; length: 12; DNA: TGTGCCAGCAGTTCTGCTTACAATGAGCAGTTCTTC; CDR3: CASSSAYNEQFF
J: TRBJ2-5; V: TRBV9; size: NA; D: NA; length: 14; DNA: TGTGCCAGCAGCGTCGCAGCATACCAAGAGACCCAGTACTTC; CDR3: CASSVAAYQETQYF
J: TRBJ1-1; V: TRBV5-5; size: NA; D: NA; length: 13; DNA: TGTGCCAGCAGCTTGTTGGTGAACACTGAAGCTTTCTTT; CDR3: CASSLLVNTEAFF
J: TRBJ2-5; V: TRBV7-3; size: NA; D: TRBD1; length: 15; DNA: TGTGCCAGCAGCGCTGCCGGGACAGGGGTAGAGACCCAGTACTTC; CDR3: CASSAAGTGVETQYF
J: TRBJ1-5; V: TRBV11-2; size: once; D: TRBD1; length: 16; DNA: TGTGCCAGCAGCTTAATGGGACAGGGGGTCAATCAGCCCCAGCATTTT; CDR3: CASSLMGQGVNQPQHF
J: TRBJ2-7; V: TRBV28; size: once; D: NA; length: 13; DNA: TGTGCCAGCAGTCCTCAGATTGAAAACGAGCAGTACTTC; CDR3: CASSPQIENEQYF
J: TRBJ2-5; V: TRBV4-1; size: many; D: TRBD1; length: 16; DNA: TGCGCCAGCAGCCAAGCCGGACAGGCCAGGCCAGAGACCCAGTACTTC; CDR3: CASSQAGQARPETQYF
J: TRBJ2-3; V: TRBV4-3; size: NA; D: NA; length: 15; DNA: TGCGCCAGCAGCCACAGGCGGGTGTTTTTAGATACGCAGTATTTT; CDR3: CASSHRRVFLDTQYF
J: TRBJ2-7; V: TRBV28; size: NA; D: NA; length: 15; DNA: TGTGCCAGCAGTTTATCTTTTGGACCCCGGGCCGAGCAGTACTTC; CDR3: CASSLSFGPRAEQYF
J: TRBJ2-7; V: TRBV29-1; size: NA; D: TRBD1; length: 12; DNA: TGCAGCGCTGGACAGGGGATGGGCGAGCAGTACTTC; CDR3: CSAGQGMGEQYF
J: TRBJ1-6; V: TRBV19; size: NA; D: NA; length: 12; DNA: TGTGCCAGTAGTATGGGGAGGTCACCCCTCCACTTT; CDR3: CASSMGRSPLHF
J: TRBJ2-7; V: TRBV19; size: NA; D: NA; length: 13; DNA: TGTGCCAGTAGTATAGGCCGCTTCGACGAGCAGTACTTC; CDR3: CASSIGRFDEQYF
J: TRBJ2-7; V: TRBV4-3; size: few; D: TRBD1; length: 14; DNA: TGCGCCAGCAGCACCAACAGGGGGCCATACGAGCAGTACTTC; CDR3: CASSTNRGPYEQYF
J: TRBJ2-2; V: TRBV5-5; size: NA; D: NA; length: 16; DNA: TGTGCCAGCAGCTTGGGACCAAGCCACGGCACCGGGGAGCTGTTTTTT; CDR3: CASSLGPSHGTGELFF
J: TRBJ2-2; V: TRBV5-1; size: NA; D: TRBD2; length: 18; DNA: TGCGCCAGCAGCACTGGACTAGCGGGAGGCTTGGGGCAGGGGGAGCTGTTTTTT; CDR3: CASSTGLAGGLGQGELFF
J: TRBJ2-7; V: TRBV5-1; size: NA; D: TRBD2; length: 13; DNA: TGCGCCAGCAGCTGGACTAGCCCCCACGAGCAGTACTTC; CDR3: CASSWTSPHEQYF
J: TRBJ2-2; V: TRBV19; size: NA; D: NA; length: 16; DNA: TGTGCCAGTAGTATGGTAGGGGTTGTGAACACCGGGGAGCTGTTTTTT; CDR3: CASSMVGVVNTGELFF
J: TRBJ1-2; V: TRBV28; size: NA; D: NA; length: 15; DNA: TGTGCCAGCAGCCTAACAGGGAGGTCTAACTATGGCTACACCTTC; CDR3: CASSLTGRSNYGYTF
J: TRBJ2-1; V: TRBV7-8; size: NA; D: NA; length: 14; DNA: TGTGCCAGCAGCTTAAGTAGCTCCTACAATGAGCAGTTCTTC; CDR3: CASSLSSSYNEQFF
J: TRBJ2-1; V: TRBV9; size: NA; D: TRBD2; length: 15; DNA: TGTGCCAGCAGCGTTACTAGCGGCTTTTACAATGAGCAGTTCTTC; CDR3: CASSVTSGFYNEQFF
J: TRBJ2-7; V: TRBV28; size: NA; D: NA; length: 15; DNA: TGTGCCAGCAACCCGGCACTGGGAGGAAACTACGAGCAGTACTTC; CDR3: CASNPALGGNYEQYF
J: TRBJ2-3; V: TRBV18; size: NA; D: NA; length: 12; DNA: TGTGCCAGCTCACCACGAGAAGATACGCAGTATTTT; CDR3: CASSPREDTQYF
J: TRBJ1-3; V: TRBV7-2; size: NA; D: NA; length: 14; DNA: TGTGCCAGCAAGGGATCCAATTCTGGAAACACCATATATTTT; CDR3: CASKGSNSGNTIYF
J: TRBJ2-1; V: TRBV7-3; size: few; D: NA; length: 15; DNA: TGTGCCAGCAGCTCTGGGGTCGGGAGACGAAATGAGCAGTTCTTC; CDR3: CASSSGVGRRNEQFF
J: TRBJ2-5; V: TRBV5-1; size: once; D: NA; length: 15; DNA: TGCGCCAGCAGCTTACAAGGACAGTCCCAAGAGACCCAGTACTTC; CDR3: CASSLQGQSQETQYF
J: TRBJ2-7; V: TRBV7-6; size: NA; D: TRBD2; length: 14; DNA: TGTGCCAGCAGCTTGGGACTAGCGGGAGTAGGGCAGTACTTC; CDR3: CASSLGLAGVGQYF
J: TRBJ1-2; V: TRBV21-1; size: NA; D: NA; length: 16; DNA: TGTGCCAGCAGCAAAGGAGGAAAACTCGGGGATTATGGCTACACCTTC; CDR3: CASSKGGKLGDYGYTF
J: TRBJ2-7; V: TRBV15; size: NA; D: TRBD2; length: 15; DNA: TGTGCCACCAGCATCGAGGGAGGGCTCTCCTACGAGCAGTACTTC; CDR3: CATSIEGGLSYEQYF
J: TRBJ2-2; V: TRBV28; size: NA; D: NA; length: 14; DNA: TGTGCCAGTCGTTTCACCCAGGACACCGGGGAGCTGTTTTTT; CDR3: CASRFTQDTGELFF
J: TRBJ1-3; V: TRBV9; size: once; D: TRBD1; length: 15; DNA: TGTGCCAGCAGCGTCCACAGGGGCTCTGGAAACACCATATATTTT; CDR3: CASSVHRGSGNTIYF
J: TRBJ2-6; V: TRBV13; size: NA; D: TRBD2; length: 21; DNA: TGTGCCAGCAGCTATACGTCGGGGGGACTAGCGGGACTCTCTGGGGCCAACGTCCTGACTTTC; CDR3: CASSYTSGGLAGLSGANVLTF
J: TRBJ1-5; V: TRBV4-3; size: NA; D: TRBD1; length: 16; DNA: TGCGCCAGCAGCCAAGATATCGGGACAGGCAATCAGCCCCAGCATTTT; CDR3: CASSQDIGTGNQPQHF